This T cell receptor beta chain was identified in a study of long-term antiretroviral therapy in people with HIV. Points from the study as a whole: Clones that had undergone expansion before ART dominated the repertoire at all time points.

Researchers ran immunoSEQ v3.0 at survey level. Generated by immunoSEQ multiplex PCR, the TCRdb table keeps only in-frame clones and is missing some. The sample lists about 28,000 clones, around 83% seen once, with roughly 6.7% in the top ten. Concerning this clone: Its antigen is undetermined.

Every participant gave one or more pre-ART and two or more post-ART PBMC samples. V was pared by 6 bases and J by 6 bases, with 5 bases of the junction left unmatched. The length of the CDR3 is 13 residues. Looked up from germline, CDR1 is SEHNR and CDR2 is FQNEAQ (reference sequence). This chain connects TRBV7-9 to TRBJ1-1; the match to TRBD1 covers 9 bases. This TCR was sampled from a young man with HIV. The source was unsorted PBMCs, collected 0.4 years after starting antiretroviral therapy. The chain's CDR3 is CASSLTGGAEAFF. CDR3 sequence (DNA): TGTGCCAGCAGTCTGACAGGGGGGGCTGAAGCTTTCTTT.